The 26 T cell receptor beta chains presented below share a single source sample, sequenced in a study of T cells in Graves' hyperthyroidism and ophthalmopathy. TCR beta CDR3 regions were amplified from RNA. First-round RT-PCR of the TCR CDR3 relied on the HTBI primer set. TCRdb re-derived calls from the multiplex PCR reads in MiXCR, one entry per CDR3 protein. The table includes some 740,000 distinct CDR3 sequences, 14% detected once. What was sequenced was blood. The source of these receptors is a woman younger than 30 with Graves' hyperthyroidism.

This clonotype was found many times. The CDR3 DNA follows: TGTGCCAGCAGCTTAGATTTGGTAGCGGGAGTGAGAGGGACCGGGGAGCTGTTTTTT. The encoded protein is CASSLDLVAGVRGTGELFF. The V and J genes are TRBV7-2 and TRBJ2-2; 9 bases line up with TRBD2. Trimming at V came to 1 base and at J to 5 bases, leaving 14 bases not matched to a gene. This CDR3 has 19 amino acids. Looked up from germline, CDR1 is SGHTA and CDR2 is FQGNSA.

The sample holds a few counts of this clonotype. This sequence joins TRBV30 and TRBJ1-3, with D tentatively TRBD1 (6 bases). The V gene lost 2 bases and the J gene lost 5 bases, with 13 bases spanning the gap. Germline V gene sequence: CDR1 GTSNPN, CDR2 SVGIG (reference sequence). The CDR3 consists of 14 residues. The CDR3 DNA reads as TGTGCCTGGAGTTTACAGGGTCCCCGAAACACCATATATTTT. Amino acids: CAWSLQGPRNTIYF.

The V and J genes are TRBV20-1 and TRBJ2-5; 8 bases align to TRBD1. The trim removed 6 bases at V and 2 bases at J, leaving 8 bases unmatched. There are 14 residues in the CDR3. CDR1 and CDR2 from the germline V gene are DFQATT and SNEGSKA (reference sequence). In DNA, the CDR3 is TGCAGTGCCGCGACAGGGGCTTATCAAGAGACCCAGTACTTC. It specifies CSAATGAYQETQYF.

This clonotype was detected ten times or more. This CDR3 reads CASSSADRVVAYTF. The CDR3, as DNA: TGCGCCAGCAGCTCAGCGGACAGGGTCGTCGCCTACACCTTC. This rearrangement joins TRBV5-1 to TRBJ1-2; 8 bases match TRBD1. The CDR3 spans 14 residues. Germline lookup yields CDR1 SGHRS and CDR2 YFSETQ. J lost 10 bases, V lost 3 bases, and 11 bases had no gene match.

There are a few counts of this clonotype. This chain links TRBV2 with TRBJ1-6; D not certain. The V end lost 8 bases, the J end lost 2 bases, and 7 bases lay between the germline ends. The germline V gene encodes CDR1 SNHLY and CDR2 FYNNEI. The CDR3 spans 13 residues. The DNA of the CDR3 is TGTGCCAGCTTAATCACCTATAATTCACCCCTCCACTTT. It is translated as CASLITYNSPLHF.

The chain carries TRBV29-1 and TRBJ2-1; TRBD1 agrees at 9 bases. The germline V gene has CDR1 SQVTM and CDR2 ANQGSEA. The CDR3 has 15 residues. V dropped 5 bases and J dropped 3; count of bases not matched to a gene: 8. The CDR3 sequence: CSVLGADRGYNEQFF. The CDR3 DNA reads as TGCAGCGTTCTCGGGGCGGACAGGGGCTACAATGAGCAGTTCTTC.

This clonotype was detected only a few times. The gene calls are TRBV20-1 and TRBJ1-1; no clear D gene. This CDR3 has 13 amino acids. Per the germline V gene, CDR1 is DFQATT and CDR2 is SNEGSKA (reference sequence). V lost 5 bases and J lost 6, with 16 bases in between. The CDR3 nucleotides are TGCAGTGCTCGACAAGGTGGAATTCCTGAAGCTTTCTTT. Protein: CSARQGGIPEAFF.

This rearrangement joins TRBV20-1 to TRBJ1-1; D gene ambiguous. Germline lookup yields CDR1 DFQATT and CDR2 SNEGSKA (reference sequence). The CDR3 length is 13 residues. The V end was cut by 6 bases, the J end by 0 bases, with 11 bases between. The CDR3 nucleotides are TGCAGTGCGGTGGAAGGGATGAACACTGAAGCTTTCTTT. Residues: CSAVEGMNTEAFF.

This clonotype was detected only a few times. In DNA form, the CDR3 reads TGTGCCAGCAGAGCGACAGTTAGCACAGATACGCAGTATTTT. Its protein is CASRATVSTDTQYF. The rearrangement joins TRBV27 to TRBJ2-3; weak D call: TRBD1 (5 bases). The germline gives CDR1 MNHEY, CDR2 SMNVEV (reference sequence). V shed 6 bases and J shed 0 bases, with 10 bases lying between them. This CDR3 comprises 14 residues.

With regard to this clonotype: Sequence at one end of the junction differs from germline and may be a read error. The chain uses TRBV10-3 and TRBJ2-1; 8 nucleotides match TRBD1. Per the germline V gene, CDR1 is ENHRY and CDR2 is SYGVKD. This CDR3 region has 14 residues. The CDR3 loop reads CAISPGQGYDEQFF. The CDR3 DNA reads TGTGCCATCAGTCCTGGACAGGGCTACGATGAGCAGTTCTTC.

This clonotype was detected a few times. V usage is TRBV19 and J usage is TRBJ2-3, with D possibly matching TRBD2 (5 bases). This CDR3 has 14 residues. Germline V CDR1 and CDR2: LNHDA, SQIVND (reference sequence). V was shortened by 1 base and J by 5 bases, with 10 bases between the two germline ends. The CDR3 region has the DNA TGTGCCAGTAGTATAGGTAGTGCGGGAGATACGCAGTATTTT. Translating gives CASSIGSAGDTQYF.

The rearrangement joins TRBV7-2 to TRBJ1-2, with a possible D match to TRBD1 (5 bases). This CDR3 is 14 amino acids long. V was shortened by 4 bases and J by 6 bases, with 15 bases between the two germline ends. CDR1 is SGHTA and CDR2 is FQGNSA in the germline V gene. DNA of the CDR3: TGTGCCAGCAGCTCGGACGGGGGGGTGAATGGCTACACCTTC. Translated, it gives CASSSDGGVNGYTF.

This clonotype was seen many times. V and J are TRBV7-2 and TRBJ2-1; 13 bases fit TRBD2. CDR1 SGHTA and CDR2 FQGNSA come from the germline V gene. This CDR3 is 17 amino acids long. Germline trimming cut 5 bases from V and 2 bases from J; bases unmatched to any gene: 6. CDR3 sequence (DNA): TGTGCCAGCAGCCCCCAAGGGACTAGCGGGACCTACAATGAGCAGTTCTTC. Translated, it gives CASSPQGTSGTYNEQFF.

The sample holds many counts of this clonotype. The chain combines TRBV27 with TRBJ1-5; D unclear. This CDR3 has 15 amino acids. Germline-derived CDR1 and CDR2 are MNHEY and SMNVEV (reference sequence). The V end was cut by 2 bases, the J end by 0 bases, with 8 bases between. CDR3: CASSLGGLSNQPQHF. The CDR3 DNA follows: TGTGCCAGCAGTTTAGGCGGTCTTAGCAATCAGCCCCAGCATTTT.

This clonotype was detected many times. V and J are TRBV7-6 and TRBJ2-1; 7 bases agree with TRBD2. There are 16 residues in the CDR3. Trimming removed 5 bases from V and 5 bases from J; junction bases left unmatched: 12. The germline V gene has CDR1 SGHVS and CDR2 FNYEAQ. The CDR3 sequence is CASSDRLAALHNEQFF. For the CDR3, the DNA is TGTGCCAGCAGCGACCGCCTAGCGGCCCTCCACAATGAGCAGTTCTTC.

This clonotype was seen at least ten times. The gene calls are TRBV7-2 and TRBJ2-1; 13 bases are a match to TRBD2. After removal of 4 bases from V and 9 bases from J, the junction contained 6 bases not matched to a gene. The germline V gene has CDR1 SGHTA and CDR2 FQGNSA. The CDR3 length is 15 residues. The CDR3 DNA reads TGTGCCAGCAGCTCTCGGACTAGCGGGAGTACTGAGCAGTTCTTC. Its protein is CASSSRTSGSTEQFF.

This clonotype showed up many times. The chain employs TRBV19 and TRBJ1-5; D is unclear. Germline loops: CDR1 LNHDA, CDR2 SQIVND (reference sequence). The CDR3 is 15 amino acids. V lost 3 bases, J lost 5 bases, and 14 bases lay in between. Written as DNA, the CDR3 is TGTGCCAGTAGTATTGTGGTGCGGAGCTATCAGCCCCAGCATTTT. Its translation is CASSIVVRSYQPQHF.

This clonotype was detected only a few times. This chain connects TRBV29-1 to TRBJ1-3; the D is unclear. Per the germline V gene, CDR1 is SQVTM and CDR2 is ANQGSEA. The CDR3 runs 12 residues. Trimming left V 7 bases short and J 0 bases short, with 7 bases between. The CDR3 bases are TGCAGCGCCCGCCACTCTGGAAACACCATATATTTT. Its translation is CSARHSGNTIYF.

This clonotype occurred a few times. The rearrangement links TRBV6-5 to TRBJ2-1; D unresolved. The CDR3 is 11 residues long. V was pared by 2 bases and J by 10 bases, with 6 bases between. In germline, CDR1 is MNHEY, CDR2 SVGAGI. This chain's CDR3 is CASSYGKEQFF. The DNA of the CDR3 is TGTGCCAGCAGTTACGGGAAGGAGCAGTTCTTC.

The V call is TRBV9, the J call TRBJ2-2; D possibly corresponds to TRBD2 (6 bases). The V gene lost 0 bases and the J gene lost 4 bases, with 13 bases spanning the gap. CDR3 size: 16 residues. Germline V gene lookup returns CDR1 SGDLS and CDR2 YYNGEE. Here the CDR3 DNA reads TGTGCCAGCAGCGTAGAGGTCGGGGGTATCACCGGGGAGCTGTTTTTT. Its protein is CASSVEVGGITGELFF. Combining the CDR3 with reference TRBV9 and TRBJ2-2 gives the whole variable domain DSGVTQTPKHLITATGQRVTLRCSPRSGDLSVYWYQQSLDQGLQFLIQYYNGEERAKGNILERFSAQQFPDLHSELNLSSLELGDSALYFCASSVEVGGITGELFFGEGSRLTVL.

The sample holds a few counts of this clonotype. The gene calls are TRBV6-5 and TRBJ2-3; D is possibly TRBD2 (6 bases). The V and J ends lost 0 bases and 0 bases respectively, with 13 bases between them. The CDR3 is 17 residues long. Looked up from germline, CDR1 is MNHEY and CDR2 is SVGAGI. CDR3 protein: CASSYSAVAVSTDTQYF. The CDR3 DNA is TGTGCCAGCAGTTACTCGGCCGTAGCGGTTAGCACAGATACGCAGTATTTT.

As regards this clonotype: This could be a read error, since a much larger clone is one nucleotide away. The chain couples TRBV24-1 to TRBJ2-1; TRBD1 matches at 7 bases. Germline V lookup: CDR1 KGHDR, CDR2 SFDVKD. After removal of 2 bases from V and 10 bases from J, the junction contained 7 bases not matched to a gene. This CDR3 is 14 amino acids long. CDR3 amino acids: CATSDSRQGREQFF. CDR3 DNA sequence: TGTGCCACCAGTGATTCTAGACAGGGTCGCGAGCAGTTCTTC.

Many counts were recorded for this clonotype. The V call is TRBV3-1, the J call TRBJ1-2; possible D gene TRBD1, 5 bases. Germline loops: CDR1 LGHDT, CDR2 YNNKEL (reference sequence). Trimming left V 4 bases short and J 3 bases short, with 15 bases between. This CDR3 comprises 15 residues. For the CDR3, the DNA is TGTGCCAGCAGCCCCGACATGCAGGGATACTATGGCTACACCTTC. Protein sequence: CASSPDMQGYYGYTF.

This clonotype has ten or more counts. CDR3 protein: CASSLGWEETQYF. Written as DNA, the CDR3 is TGTGCCAGCAGCTTGGGCTGGGAGGAGACCCAGTACTTC. J is TRBJ2-5 and V is TRBV7-9; D is perhaps TRBD2 (5 bases). Trimming removed 3 bases from V and 5 bases from J, with 10 bases in between. The germline V gene encodes CDR1 SEHNR and CDR2 FQNEAQ (reference sequence). The CDR3 length is 13 residues.

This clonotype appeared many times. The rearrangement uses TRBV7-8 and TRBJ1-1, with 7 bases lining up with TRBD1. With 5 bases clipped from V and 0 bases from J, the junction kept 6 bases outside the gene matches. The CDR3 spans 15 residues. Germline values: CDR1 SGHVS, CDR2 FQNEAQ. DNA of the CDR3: TGTGCCAGCAGCCCCCAACAGGGGATGAACACTGAAGCTTTCTTT. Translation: CASSPQQGMNTEAFF.

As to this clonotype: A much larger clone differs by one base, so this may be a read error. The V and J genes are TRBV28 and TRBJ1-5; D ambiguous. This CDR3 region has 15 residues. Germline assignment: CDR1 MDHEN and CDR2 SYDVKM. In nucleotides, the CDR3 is TGTGCCAGCAGCCCAAGGAGGTGGAGCAATCAGCCCCAGCGTTTT. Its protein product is CASSPRRWSNQPQRF.